Following are 27 T cell receptor beta chains from one sample sequenced in a study of human T cells and chemical hapten exposure. TCRdb itself ran the RACE reads through MiXCR, one entry per CDR3 protein. Found here are about 90,000 distinct CDR3 sequences, about 10% of them singletons; the top ten hold 2% to 2.5%. Time point specified: patch test 1, 2 weeks after DPC sensitization. The sample's treatment: therapeutic diphenylcyclopropenone sensitization with weekly scalp DPC. The material was whole blood, obtained in connection with sensitization to the hapten diphenylcyclopropenone (DPC). The receptors were sampled from a man aged 40-50 years with alopecia areata. Some clones in this sample may be carry-over from other donors' samples.

The rearrangement links TRBV6-2 or TRBV6-3 to TRBJ2-7; D uncertain. V was cut by 4 bases and J by 1 base, with 8 bases left in between. There are 13 residues in the CDR3. Germline loops: CDR1 MNHEY, CDR2 SVGEGT. CDR3 coding DNA: TGTGCCAGCAGTTCCTGGCGGTCCTACGAGCAGTACGTC. Translating gives CASSSWRSYEQYV.

The chain has TRBV7-2 and TRBJ1-1; 9 nucleotides line up with TRBD1. J was trimmed by 10 bases and V by 3 bases; bases with no gene match: 12. CDR1 SGHTA and CDR2 FQGNSA come from the germline V gene. The CDR3 contains 15 residues. The CDR3 DNA is TGTGCCAGCAGCTTGGGCGGACAGGGGAGGACGAGAGCTTTCTTT. It translates to CASSLGGQGRTRAFF. Drawing the rest from reference TRBV7-2 and TRBJ1-1, the complete variable domain is GAGVSQSPSNKVTEKGKDVELRCDPISGHTALYWYRQSLGQGLEFLIYFQGNSAPDKSGLPSDRFSAERTGGSVSTLTIQRTQQEDSAVYLCASSLGGQGRTRAFFGQGTRLTVV.

This clonotype has more than one count but fewer than ten. This chain joins TRBV5-6 and TRBJ2-1; maybe TRBD2 (5 bases). This CDR3 has 16 residues. The germline gives CDR1 SGHDT, CDR2 YYEEEE. V was shortened by 1 base and J by 4 bases, with 15 bases between the two germline ends. CDR3 coding DNA: TGTGCCAGCAGCTTGACCGGTAGCGTCCCTTACAATGAGCAGTTCTTC. This gives the protein CASSLTGSVPYNEQFF. Combining the CDR3 with reference TRBV5-6 and TRBJ2-1 gives the whole variable domain DAGVTQSPTHLIKTRGQQVTLRCSPKSGHDTVSWYQQALGQGPQFIFQYYEEEERQRGNFPDRFSGHQFPNYSSELNVNALLLGDSALYLCASSLTGSVPYNEQFFGPGTRLTVL.

Ten or more counts support this clonotype. This chain connects TRBV9 to TRBJ2-3; D unresolved. CDR1 and CDR2 (germline): SGDLS, YYNGEE. Trimming left V 0 bases short and J 4 bases short, with 6 bases between. This CDR3 contains 13 residues. The CDR3 DNA reads TGTGCCAGCAGCGTAGACCTGGCAGATACGCAGTATTTT. Its translation is CASSVDLADTQYF.

This chain links TRBV7-9 with TRBJ2-1, with D perhaps TRBD1 (5 bases). Germline CDR1 and CDR2: SEHNR and FQNEAQ (reference sequence). Trimming took 6 bases from V and 8 from J, leaving 11 bases between them. This CDR3 spans 12 amino acids. As DNA, the CDR3 is TGTGCCAGCAGACAGGAAGGTGATGAGCAGTTCTTC. It translates to CASRQEGDEQFF.

The chain uses TRBV6-6 and TRBJ1-5; maybe TRBD1 (6 bases). The CDR3 sequence is 14 residues long. V shed 5 bases and J shed 7 bases, with 15 bases lying between them. The germline V gene encodes CDR1 MNHNY and CDR2 SVGAGI (reference sequence). Here the CDR3 reads CASSESQGGQPQHF. The CDR3 nucleotides read TGTGCCAGCAGTGAGTCACAGGGTGGACAGCCCCAGCATTTT.

This clonotype showed up just a few times. This chain joins TRBV5-5 and TRBJ2-7; D unresolved. Trimming removed 0 bases at V and 1 base at J, with 5 bases between. Germline assignment: CDR1 SGHKS and CDR2 YYEKEE (reference sequence). CDR3 length: 13 residues. The CDR3 region has the DNA TGTGCCAGCAGCTTGGCCGCTTCCTACGAGCAGTACTTC. Amino acids: CASSLAASYEQYF.

This clonotype appeared a few times. Mismatch with germline at one junction end may stem from a read error. V is TRBV7-7 and J is TRBJ2-3, with 8 bases matching TRBD1. Germline V lookup: CDR1 SSHAT, CDR2 FNYEAQ (reference sequence). This CDR3 has 15 amino acids. DNA of the CDR3: TGTGCTAGCAGCCCCGGGACAGGTTACACAGATACGCAGTATTTT. It translates to CASSPGTGYTDTQYF.

At least ten counts were recorded for this clonotype. The chain recombines TRBV7-8 with TRBJ1-5; 12 positions match TRBD1. Trimming cost V 3 bases and J 6 bases; bases outside gene matches: 15. Germline CDR1 is SGHVS and CDR2 is FQNEAQ. The CDR3 sequence is 19 residues long. CDR3 protein: CASSLFMGQGALRGQPQHF. The CDR3 bases are TGTGCCAGCAGCTTGTTTATGGGACAGGGGGCGCTTCGTGGTCAGCCCCAGCATTTT. Variable domain in full (rest from reference TRBV7-8 and TRBJ1-5): GAGVSQSPRYKVAKRGQDVALRCDPISGHVSLFWYQQALGQGPEFLTYFQNEAQLDKSGLPSDRFFAERPEGSVSTLKIQRTQQEDSAVYLCASSLFMGQGALRGQPQHFGDGTRLSIL.

The table lists this clonotype with many counts. The chain recombines TRBV6-5 with TRBJ2-1, with 13 bases that match TRBD2. V lost 6 bases to trimming and J lost 8 bases; unmatched junction nucleotides: 10. The germline V gene has CDR1 MNHEY and CDR2 SVGAGI. The CDR3 has 16 residues. This CDR3 reads CASSEIGLAGDDEQFF. The DNA of the CDR3 is TGTGCCAGCAGCGAAATAGGACTAGCGGGAGATGATGAGCAGTTCTTC.

Only a few counts were recorded for this clonotype. This chain connects TRBV7-6 to TRBJ2-5; 10 bases agree with TRBD1. The V gene end was trimmed by 2 bases and the J gene end by 0 bases; junction bases not matched to a gene: 6. In germline, CDR1 is SGHVS, CDR2 FNYEAQ. The CDR3 totals 17 residues. The CDR3, as DNA: TGTGCCAGCAGCTTAACCCCCGGGACAGGGGACCAAGAGACCCAGTACTTC. Residues: CASSLTPGTGDQETQYF.

This clonotype was observed many times. The chain recombines TRBV6-5 with TRBJ1-1; no definite D call. The CDR3 has 13 amino acids. V was pared by 6 bases and J by 0 bases, with 8 bases between. CDR1 and CDR2 (germline): MNHEY, SVGAGI. DNA for the CDR3: TGTGCCAGCAGCATGGGCATGAACACTGAAGCTTTCTTT. Its protein is CASSMGMNTEAFF.

This clonotype was counted only a few times. V and J are TRBV27 and TRBJ2-2, with 9 bases that match TRBD1. V lost 1 base to trimming and J lost 3 bases; unmatched junction nucleotides: 3. From germline, CDR1 is MNHEY and CDR2 SMNVEV (reference sequence). The CDR3 contains 16 residues. CDR3 protein: CASSLLRTGDTGELFF. The CDR3 DNA sequence: TGTGCCAGCAGTTTATTACGGACAGGGGACACCGGGGAGCTGTTTTTT.

This clonotype was seen more than once but under ten times. The chain recombines TRBV27 with TRBJ2-5; no clear D gene. Trimming cost V 2 bases and J 5 bases, with 9 bases left between them. The CDR3 runs to 13 residues. Germline values: CDR1 MNHEY, CDR2 SMNVEV (reference sequence). CDR3 amino acids: CASSLSRKETQYF. The CDR3 coding sequence is TGTGCCAGCAGTTTAAGTCGGAAGGAGACCCAGTACTTC.

This chain connects TRBV7-3 to TRBJ1-6; D not certain. Germline loops: CDR1 SGHTA, CDR2 FQGTGA. The V end was cut by 2 bases, the J end by 8 bases, with 7 bases between. CDR3 length: 13 residues. In DNA, the CDR3 is TGTGCCAGCAGCTTATGGTGGGATTCACCCCTCCACTTT. It is translated as CASSLWWDSPLHF.

CDR3: CASSEVGTGGRGYTF. The CDR3 nucleotides read TGTGCCAGCAGTGAAGTTGGGACAGGCGGGAGGGGCTACACCTTC. The chain recombines TRBV2 with TRBJ1-2, with 8 bases lining up with TRBD1. The CDR3 length is 15 residues. V was pared by 1 base and J by 8 bases, with 9 bases of the junction left unmatched. Germline CDR1 SNHLY, CDR2 FYNNEI.

The rearrangement uses TRBV28 and TRBJ2-7; either TRBD1 or TRBD2 may fit D (5 bases each). With 3 bases removed from V and 4 bases from J, the gap between germline ends came to 10 bases. The length of the CDR3 is 13 residues. Germline values: CDR1 MDHEN, CDR2 SYDVKM. The CDR3 here is CASSLGTEYEQYF. CDR3 in DNA: TGTGCCAGCAGTTTGGGGACCGAGTACGAGCAGTACTTC.

This clonotype was found many times. The J gene is TRBJ2-6, the V gene TRBV7-6; no definite D call. V gave up 1 base and J gave up 0 bases, with 10 bases separating them. The CDR3 runs 17 residues. Germline CDR1 reads SGHVS; CDR2 reads FNYEAQ. CDR3 protein: CASSLDGTVSGANVLTF. The CDR3 bases are TGTGCCAGCAGCTTAGATGGTACGGTCTCTGGGGCCAACGTCCTGACTTTC.

Only a few counts were recorded for this clonotype. The chain is built from TRBV5-4 and TRBJ2-3; 8 positions agree with TRBD1. In germline, CDR1 is SGHNT, CDR2 YYREEE (reference sequence). Germline trimming cut 0 bases from V and 0 bases from J; bases unmatched to any gene: 3. The CDR3 runs 16 residues. In nucleotides, the CDR3 is TGTGCCAGCAGCTTGGGGGACAGGATTAGCACAGATACGCAGTATTTT. Amino acids: CASSLGDRISTDTQYF.

The chain is built from TRBV9 and TRBJ2-3; D is ambiguous. The CDR3 consists of 13 residues. The V end was cut by 5 bases, the J end by 6 bases, with 13 bases between. In germline, CDR1 is SGDLS, CDR2 YYNGEE. Written as DNA, the CDR3 is TGTGCCAGCAGGTCAGACCCCGAGGATACGCAGTATTTT. Translated: CASRSDPEDTQYF.

This clonotype appeared a few times. This chain links TRBV5-1 with TRBJ2-7; no firm D call. Trimming pared 0 bases from V and 0 bases from J, leaving 13 bases between. From germline, CDR1 is SGHRS and CDR2 YFSETQ. The CDR3 length is 16 residues. Here the CDR3 reads CASSLAGGKSSYEQYV. The DNA for the CDR3 is TGCGCCAGCAGCTTGGCCGGTGGGAAGAGCTCCTACGAGCAGTACGTC.

This chain uses TRBV7-9 with TRBJ2-1, with D perhaps matching TRBD1 (6 bases). CDR1 is SEHNR, CDR2 FQNEAQ, per germline (reference sequence). CDR3 length equals 15 residues. Trimming stripped 1 base from V and 6 bases from J, with 13 bases between. The CDR3 DNA reads as TGTGCCAGCAGCTTAGTGTTTCCAGGGGTCAATGAGCAGTTCTTC. This encodes CASSLVFPGVNEQFF.

This clonotype was seen a handful of times. The V gene is TRBV6-5, the J gene TRBJ1-2, with D tentatively TRBD1 (6 bases). V shed 0 bases and J shed 4 bases, with 18 bases lying between them. The CDR3 sequence is 17 residues long. Germline V gene lookup returns CDR1 MNHEY and CDR2 SVGAGI. CDR3: CASSYSRQEGVFYGYTF. CDR3 nucleotide sequence: TGTGCCAGCAGTTACTCGAGACAGGAGGGCGTGTTCTATGGCTACACCTTC.

This clonotype was counted many times. This chain joins TRBV4-3 and TRBJ1-2; D is undetermined. CDR3 length: 14 residues. From germline, CDR1 is LGHNA and CDR2 YSLEER. The V end was cut by 4 bases, the J end by 0 bases, with 9 bases between. CDR3 sequence (DNA): TGCGCCAGCAGCCCGACCGACACTAACTATGGCTACACCTTC. As protein: CASSPTDTNYGYTF.

V is TRBV5-5 and J is TRBJ2-3; TRBD2 matches 9 bases. The V segment lost 10 bases and the J segment 11 bases; nucleotides outside the gene matches: 14. This CDR3 region has 13 residues. Germline V gives CDR1 SGHKS, CDR2 YYEKEE (reference sequence). CDR3: CAWGGRADELQYF. DNA of the CDR3: TGTGCCTGGGGCGGGAGGGCCGATGAGTTGCAGTATTTT.

This clonotype was seen only a few times. The rearrangement joins TRBV12-3 or TRBV12-4 to TRBJ2-3; D is uncertain. The ends were cut back, 3 bases at V and 4 bases at J, with 8 bases in the middle. This CDR3 comprises 13 residues. The DNA for the CDR3 is TGTGCCAGCAGTTTCGGGTTTTCAGATACGCAGTATTTT. Its translation: CASSFGFSDTQYF.

V usage is TRBV29-1 and J usage is TRBJ2-7, with a weak D call TRBD1 (7 bases). Trimming took off 1 base at V and 4 bases at J, with 17 bases between the two ends. The CDR3 sequence is 15 residues long. Germline V gene sequence: CDR1 SQVTM, CDR2 ANQGSEA. The CDR3 reads CSVEVGGQWQYEQYF. The CDR3 coding sequence is TGCAGCGTTGAAGTGGGGGGACAGTGGCAATACGAGCAGTACTTC.